The clone carrying this T cell receptor (beta chain) was seen just once. Antigen: not known. This CDR3 spans 16 amino acids. Trimming removed 1 base from V and 0 bases from J, with 10 bases in between. Germline V lookup: CDR1 LGHDT, CDR2 YNNKEL (reference sequence). TCRdb keeps only in-frame clones here, not all; method: immunoSEQ multiplex PCR. The table shows around 260,000 clones, with more than 80% occurring only once. These data are taken from a study of T cell responses to AZD1222 COVID-19 vaccine. Study-wide findings and caveats: Spike was spanned by vaccine-associated CD4 TCRs, with dominance at 160-218 and 743-854. Donors skewed white British and female; clonal diversity was possibly underestimated. Only five to seven individuals given AZD1222 were seropositive at baseline.

The material was peripheral blood, obtained on day 0 of AZD1222 vaccination. The TCR was taken from an adult in good health. This sequence joins TRBV3-1 (or the pseudogene TRBV3-2) and TRBJ2-1, with unresolved D. The CDR3 loop is CASSQGAPSSYNEQFF. The CDR3 nucleotides are TGTGCCAGCAGCCAAGGGGCGCCTAGCTCCTACAATGAGCAGTTCTTC.